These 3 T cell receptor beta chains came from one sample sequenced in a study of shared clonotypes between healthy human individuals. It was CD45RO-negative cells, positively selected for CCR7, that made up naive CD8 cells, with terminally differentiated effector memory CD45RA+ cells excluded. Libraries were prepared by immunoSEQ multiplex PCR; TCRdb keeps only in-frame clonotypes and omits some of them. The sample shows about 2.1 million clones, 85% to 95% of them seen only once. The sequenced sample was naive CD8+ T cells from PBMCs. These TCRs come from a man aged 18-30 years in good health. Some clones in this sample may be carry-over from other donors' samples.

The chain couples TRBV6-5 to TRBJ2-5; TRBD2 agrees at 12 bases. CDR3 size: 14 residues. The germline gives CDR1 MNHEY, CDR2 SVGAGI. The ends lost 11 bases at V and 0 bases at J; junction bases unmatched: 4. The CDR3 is CAGGLAGNQETQYF. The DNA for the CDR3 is TGTGCCGGCGGACTAGCGGGAAACCAAGAGACCCAGTACTTC.

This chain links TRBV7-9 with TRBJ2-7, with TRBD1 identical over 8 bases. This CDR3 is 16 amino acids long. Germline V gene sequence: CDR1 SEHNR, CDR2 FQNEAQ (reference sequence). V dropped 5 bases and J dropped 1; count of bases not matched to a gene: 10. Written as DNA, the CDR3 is TGTGCCAGCAGCCCCTCCTGGACAGGGAGTTCCTACGAGCAGTACTTC. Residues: CASSPSWTGSSYEQYF.

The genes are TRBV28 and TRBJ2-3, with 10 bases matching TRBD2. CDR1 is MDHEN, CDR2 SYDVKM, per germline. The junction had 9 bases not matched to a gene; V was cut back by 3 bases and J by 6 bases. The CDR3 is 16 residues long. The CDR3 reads CASSFPSGSARDTQYF. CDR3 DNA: TGTGCCAGCAGTTTCCCTAGCGGGAGTGCGAGGGATACGCAGTATTTT.